This T cell receptor (beta chain) was identified during a study of T-cell reconstitution after alpha-beta-depleted transplantation in children. Per the germline V gene, CDR1 is SGHRS and CDR2 is YFSETQ. V was cut by 5 bases and J by 3 bases, with 14 bases left in between. This CDR3 comprises 15 residues. This clonotype was found many times. This sample's TCRbeta library carried unique molecular identifier barcodes. TCRdb independently ran MiXCR on the PCR reads; one entry per CDR3 protein. The sample holds roughly 100,000 distinct CDR3 sequences, approximately 6% seen once. This receptor was taken from a female patient between 2 and 15 years old who had a stem cell transplant for Fanconi anemia, so the T cells may come from the graft donor. The chain links TRBV5-1 to TRBJ2-2; a weak D match, TRBD2 (5 bases). Here the sequenced sample was PBMCs, mostly from graft donor cells, taken 60 days after TCRalphabeta/CD19-depleted stem cell transplant. The CDR3 sequence is CASRDGERYTGELFF. The CDR3 DNA reads as TGCGCCAGCAGGGACGGAGAGCGGTACACCGGGGAGCTGTTTTTT.